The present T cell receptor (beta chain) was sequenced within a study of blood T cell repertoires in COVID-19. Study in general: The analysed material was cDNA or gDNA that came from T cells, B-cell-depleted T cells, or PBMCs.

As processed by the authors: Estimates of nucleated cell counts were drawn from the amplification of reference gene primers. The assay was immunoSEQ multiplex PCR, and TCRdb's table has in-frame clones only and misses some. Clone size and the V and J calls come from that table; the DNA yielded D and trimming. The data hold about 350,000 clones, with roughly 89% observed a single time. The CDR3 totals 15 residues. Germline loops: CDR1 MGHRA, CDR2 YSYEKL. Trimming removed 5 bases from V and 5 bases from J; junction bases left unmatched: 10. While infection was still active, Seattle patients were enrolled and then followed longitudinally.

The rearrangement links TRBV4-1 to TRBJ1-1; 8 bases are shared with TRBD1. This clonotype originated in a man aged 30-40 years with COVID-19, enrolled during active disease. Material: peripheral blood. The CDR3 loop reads CASSSGDRGWTEAFF. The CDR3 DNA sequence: TGCGCCAGCAGCTCGGGTGACAGGGGTTGGACTGAAGCTTTCTTT.